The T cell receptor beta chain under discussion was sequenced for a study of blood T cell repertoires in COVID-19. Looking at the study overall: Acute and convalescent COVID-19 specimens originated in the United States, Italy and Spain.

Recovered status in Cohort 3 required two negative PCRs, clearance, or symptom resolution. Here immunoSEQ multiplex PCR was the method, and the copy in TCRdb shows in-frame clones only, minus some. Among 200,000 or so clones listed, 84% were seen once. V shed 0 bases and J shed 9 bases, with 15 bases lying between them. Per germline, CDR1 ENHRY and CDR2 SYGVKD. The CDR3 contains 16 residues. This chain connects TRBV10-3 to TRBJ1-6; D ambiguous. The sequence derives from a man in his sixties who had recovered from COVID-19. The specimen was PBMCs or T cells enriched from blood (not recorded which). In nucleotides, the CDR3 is TGTGCCATCAGTGAGTCGGACGGAGGGTCGAGTTCACCCCTCCACTTT. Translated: CAISESDGGSSSPLHF.